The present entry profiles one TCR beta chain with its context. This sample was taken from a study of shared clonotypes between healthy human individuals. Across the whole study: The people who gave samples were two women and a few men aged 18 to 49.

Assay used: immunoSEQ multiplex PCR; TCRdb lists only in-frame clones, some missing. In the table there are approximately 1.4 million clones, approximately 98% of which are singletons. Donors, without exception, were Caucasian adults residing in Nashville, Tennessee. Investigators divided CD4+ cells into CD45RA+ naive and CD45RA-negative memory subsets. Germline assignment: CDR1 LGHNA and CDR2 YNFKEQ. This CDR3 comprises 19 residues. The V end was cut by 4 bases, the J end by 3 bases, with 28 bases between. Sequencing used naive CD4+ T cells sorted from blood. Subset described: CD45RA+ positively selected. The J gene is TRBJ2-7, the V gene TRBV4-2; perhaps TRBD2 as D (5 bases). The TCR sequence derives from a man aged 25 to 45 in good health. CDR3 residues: CASSPLTTSGHTPYYEQYF. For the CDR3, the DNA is TGTGCCAGCAGCCCCCTTACAACGAGCGGCCATACCCCGTACTACGAGCAGTACTTC.